Sequencing of this T cell receptor (beta chain) was carried out in a study of cytotoxic CD8 clonotypes in ibrutinib-treated CLL. TCRdb keeps only in-frame clones here, not all; method: immunoSEQ multiplex PCR. The data show tens of thousands of clones, around 69% seen once. This clone occurred a few times. This CDR3 is built from 16 residues. V dropped 5 bases and J dropped 1 base, with 17 bases sitting between them. Per the germline V gene, CDR1 is SEHNR and CDR2 is FQNEAQ (reference sequence). This sequence originates from a human donor with chronic lymphocytic leukemia. The input for sequencing was PBMCs, taken at disease progression, from a patient treated with ibrutinib. The chain uses TRBV7-9 and TRBJ2-5; possibly TRBD1 or TRBD2 for D (6 bases each). The CDR3 DNA follows: TGTGCCAGCAGCCAAACCGCCTCGGGGGCCCAAGAGACCCAGTACTTC. Its protein is CASSQTASGAQETQYF.